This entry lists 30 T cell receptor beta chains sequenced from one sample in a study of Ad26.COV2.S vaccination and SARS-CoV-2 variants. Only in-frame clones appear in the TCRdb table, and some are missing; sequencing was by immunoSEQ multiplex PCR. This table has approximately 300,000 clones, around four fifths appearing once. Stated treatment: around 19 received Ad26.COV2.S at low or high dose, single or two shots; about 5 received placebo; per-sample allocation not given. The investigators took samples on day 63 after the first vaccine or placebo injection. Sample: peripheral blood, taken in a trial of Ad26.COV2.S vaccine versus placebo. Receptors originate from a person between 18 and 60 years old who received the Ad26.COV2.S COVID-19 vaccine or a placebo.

The CDR3 here is CASSPDRAGFYGYTF. In nucleotides, the CDR3 is TGTGCCAGCTCACCGGACAGGGCGGGATTCTATGGCTACACCTTC. The J gene is TRBJ1-2, the V gene TRBV18, with TRBD1 matching 8 bases. Germline V CDR1 and CDR2: KGHSH, LQKENI. This CDR3 spans 15 amino acids. The junction had 7 bases not matched to a gene; V was cut back by 3 bases and J by 4 bases.

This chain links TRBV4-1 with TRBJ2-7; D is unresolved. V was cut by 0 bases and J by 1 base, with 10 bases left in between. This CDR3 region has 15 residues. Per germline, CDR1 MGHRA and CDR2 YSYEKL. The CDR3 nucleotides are TGCGCCAGCAGCCAAGATCTGGGTATTTCCTACGAGCAGTACTTC. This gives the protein CASSQDLGISYEQYF.

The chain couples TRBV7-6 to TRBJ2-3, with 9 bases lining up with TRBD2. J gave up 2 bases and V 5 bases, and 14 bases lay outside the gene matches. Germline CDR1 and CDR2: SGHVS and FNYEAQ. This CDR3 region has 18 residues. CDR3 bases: TGTGCCAGCAGCCCCGGGTTGAGCGGGGGGCCGTACACAGATACGCAGTATTTT. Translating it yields CASSPGLSGGPYTDTQYF.

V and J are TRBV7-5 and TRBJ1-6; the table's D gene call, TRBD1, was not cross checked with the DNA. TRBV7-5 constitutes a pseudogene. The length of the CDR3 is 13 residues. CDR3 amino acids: CVRGLRRGSPLHF. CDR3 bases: TGTGTCAGAGGATTAAGAAGGGGATCACCCCTCCACTTT.

Here the CDR3 reads CAWSRGLDRTGRETQYF. The CDR3 DNA is TGTGCCTGGAGTCGGGGGTTAGACAGGACGGGCCGAGAGACCCAGTACTTC. The rearrangement joins TRBV30 to TRBJ2-5; perhaps D is TRBD1 or TRBD2 (6 bases each). V dropped 2 bases and J dropped 4 bases, with 23 bases sitting between them. Germline V gene lookup returns CDR1 GTSNPN and CDR2 SVGIG (reference sequence). The CDR3 runs 17 residues.

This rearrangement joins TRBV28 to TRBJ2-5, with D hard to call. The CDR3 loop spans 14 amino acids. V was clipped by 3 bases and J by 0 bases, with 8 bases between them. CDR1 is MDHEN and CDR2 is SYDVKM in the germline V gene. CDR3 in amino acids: CASSLDLYQETQYF. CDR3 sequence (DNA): TGTGCCAGCAGTTTGGACCTGTACCAAGAGACCCAGTACTTC.

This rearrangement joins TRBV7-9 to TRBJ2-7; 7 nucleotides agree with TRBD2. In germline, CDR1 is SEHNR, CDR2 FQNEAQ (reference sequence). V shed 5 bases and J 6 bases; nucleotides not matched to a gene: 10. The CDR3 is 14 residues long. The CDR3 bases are TGTGCCAGCAGCCCGGGGGGTGGGGTGCCCGAGCAGTACTTC. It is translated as CASSPGGGVPEQYF.

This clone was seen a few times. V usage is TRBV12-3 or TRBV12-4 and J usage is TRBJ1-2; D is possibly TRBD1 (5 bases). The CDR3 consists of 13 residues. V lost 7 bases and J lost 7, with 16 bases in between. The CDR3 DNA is TGTGCCAGCACTGGCGGGGGGAACGGTGGCTACACCTTC. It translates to CASTGGGNGGYTF.

DNA for the CDR3: TGTGCCAGCAGCGGAACCGGGACAGGGTCCGGGGAGCTGTTTTTT. Amino acid sequence: CASSGTGTGSGELFF. The chain is built from TRBV6-4 and TRBJ2-2; 9 bases fit TRBD1. Germline values: CDR1 MRHNA, CDR2 SNTAGT. CDR3 length equals 15 residues. The ends lost 6 bases at V and 6 bases at J; junction bases unmatched: 8.

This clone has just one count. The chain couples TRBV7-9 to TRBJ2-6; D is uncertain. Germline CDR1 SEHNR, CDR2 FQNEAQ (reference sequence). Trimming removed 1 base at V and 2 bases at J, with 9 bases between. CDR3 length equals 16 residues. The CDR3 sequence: CASSLVGHPGANVLTF. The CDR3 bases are TGTGCCAGCAGCTTAGTAGGCCACCCTGGGGCCAACGTCCTGACTTTC. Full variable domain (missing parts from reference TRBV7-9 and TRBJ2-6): DTGVSQNPRHKITKRGQNVTFRCDPISEHNRLYWYRQTLGQGPEFLTYFQNEAQLEKSRLLSDRFSAERPKGSFSTLEIQRTEQGDSAMYLCASSLVGHPGANVLTFGAGSRLTVL.

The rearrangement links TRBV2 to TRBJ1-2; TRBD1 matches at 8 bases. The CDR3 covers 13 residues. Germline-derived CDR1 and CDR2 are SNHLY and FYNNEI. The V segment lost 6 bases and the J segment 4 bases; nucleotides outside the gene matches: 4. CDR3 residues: CASSPGTGYGYTF. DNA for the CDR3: TGTGCCAGCAGCCCTGGGACAGGCTATGGCTACACCTTC.

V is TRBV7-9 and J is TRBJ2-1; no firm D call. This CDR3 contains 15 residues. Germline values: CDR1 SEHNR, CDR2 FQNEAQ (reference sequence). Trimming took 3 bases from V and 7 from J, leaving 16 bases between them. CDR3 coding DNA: TGTGCCAGCAGCTTTACAGCATCTGCCCAAAATGAGCAGTTCTTC. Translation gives CASSFTASAQNEQFF.

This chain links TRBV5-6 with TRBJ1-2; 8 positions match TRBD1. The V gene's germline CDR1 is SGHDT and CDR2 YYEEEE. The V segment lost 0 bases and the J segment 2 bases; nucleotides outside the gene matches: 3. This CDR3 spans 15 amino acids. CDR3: CASSLVSGGNYGYTF. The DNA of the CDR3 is TGTGCCAGCAGCTTGGTTTCAGGGGGCAACTATGGCTACACCTTC.

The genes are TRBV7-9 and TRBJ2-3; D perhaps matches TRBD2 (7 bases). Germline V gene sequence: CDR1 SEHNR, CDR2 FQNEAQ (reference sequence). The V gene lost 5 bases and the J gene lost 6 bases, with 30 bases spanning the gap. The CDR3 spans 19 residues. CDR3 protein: CASSRQLSGGRFVSDTQYF. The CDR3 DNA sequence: TGTGCCAGCAGCCGTCAGCTATCCGGGGGGCGTTTTGTTTCGGATACGCAGTATTTT.

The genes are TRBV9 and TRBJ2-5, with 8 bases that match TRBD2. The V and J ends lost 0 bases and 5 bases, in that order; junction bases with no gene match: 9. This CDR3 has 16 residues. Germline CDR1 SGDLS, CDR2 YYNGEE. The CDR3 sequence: CASSVGVGGVRETQYF. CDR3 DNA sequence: TGTGCCAGCAGCGTAGGTGTCGGGGGGGTTCGGGAGACCCAGTACTTC.

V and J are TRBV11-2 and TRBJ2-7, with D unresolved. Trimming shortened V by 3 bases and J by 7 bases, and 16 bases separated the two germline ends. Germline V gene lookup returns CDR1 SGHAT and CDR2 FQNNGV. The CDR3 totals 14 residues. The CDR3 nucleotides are TGTGCCAGCAGCTTCCCCGCCCTAATGGTGGAGCAGTACTTC. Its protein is CASSFPALMVEQYF.

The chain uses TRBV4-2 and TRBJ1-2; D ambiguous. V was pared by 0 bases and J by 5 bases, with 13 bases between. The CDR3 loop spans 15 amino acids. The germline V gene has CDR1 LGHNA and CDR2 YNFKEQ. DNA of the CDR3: TGTGCCAGCAGCCAAGATGAGTTGGGGTTATATGGCTACACCTTC. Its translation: CASSQDELGLYGYTF.

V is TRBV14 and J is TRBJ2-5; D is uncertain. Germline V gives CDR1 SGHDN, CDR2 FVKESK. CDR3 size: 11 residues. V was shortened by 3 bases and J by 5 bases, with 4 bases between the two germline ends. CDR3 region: CASSHGETQYF. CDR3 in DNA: TGTGCCAGCAGCCATGGGGAGACCCAGTACTTC.

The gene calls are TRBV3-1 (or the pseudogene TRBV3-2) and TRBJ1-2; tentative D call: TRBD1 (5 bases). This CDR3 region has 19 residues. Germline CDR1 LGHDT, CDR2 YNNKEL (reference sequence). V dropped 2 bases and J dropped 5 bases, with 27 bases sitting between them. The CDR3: CASSQKIFWDPDSGYGYTF. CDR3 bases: TGTGCCAGCAGCCAAAAGATTTTTTGGGACCCCGATTCGGGATATGGCTACACCTTC.

CDR3: CASSGGRQGDETQYF. Here the CDR3 DNA reads TGCGCCAGCAGCGGAGGTAGGCAGGGAGACGAGACCCAGTACTTC. V is TRBV10-2 and J is TRBJ2-5; D possibly matches TRBD1 or TRBD2 (5 bases each). The CDR3 contains 15 residues. Germline CDR1 reads WSHSY; CDR2 reads SAAADI. The V end was cut by 6 bases, the J end by 5 bases, with 19 bases between.

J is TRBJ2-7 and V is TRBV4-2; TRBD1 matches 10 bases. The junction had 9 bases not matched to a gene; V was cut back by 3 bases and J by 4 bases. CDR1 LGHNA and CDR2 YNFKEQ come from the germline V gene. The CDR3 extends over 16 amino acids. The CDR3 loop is CASSQEGQGSQYEQYF. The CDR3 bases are TGTGCCAGCAGCCAGGAGGGACAGGGGAGTCAATACGAGCAGTACTTC.

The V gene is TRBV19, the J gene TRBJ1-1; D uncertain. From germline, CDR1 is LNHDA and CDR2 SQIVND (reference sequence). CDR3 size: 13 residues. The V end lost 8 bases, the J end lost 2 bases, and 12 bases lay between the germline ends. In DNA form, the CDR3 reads TGTGCCAGTCCCCGGGCTGTAAACACTGAAGCTTTCTTT. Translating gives CASPRAVNTEAFF.

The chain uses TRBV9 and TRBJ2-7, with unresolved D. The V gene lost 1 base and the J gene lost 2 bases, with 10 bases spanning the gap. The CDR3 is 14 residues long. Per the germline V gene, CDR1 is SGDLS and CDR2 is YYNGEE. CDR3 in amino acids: CASSVTDGTYEQYF. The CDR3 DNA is TGTGCCAGCAGCGTAACGGACGGAACCTACGAGCAGTACTTC.

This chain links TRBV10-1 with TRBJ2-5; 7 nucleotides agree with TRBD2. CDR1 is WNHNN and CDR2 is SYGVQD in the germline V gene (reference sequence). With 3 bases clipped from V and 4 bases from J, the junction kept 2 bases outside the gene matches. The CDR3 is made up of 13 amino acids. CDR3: CASSDWGGETQYF. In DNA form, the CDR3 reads TGCGCCAGCAGTGACTGGGGGGGAGAGACCCAGTACTTC.

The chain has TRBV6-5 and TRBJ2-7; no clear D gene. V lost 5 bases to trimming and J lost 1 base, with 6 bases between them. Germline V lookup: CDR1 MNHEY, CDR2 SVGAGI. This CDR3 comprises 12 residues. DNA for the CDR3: TGTGCCAGCAGTAAACAGTCCTACGAGCAGTACTTC. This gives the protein CASSKQSYEQYF.

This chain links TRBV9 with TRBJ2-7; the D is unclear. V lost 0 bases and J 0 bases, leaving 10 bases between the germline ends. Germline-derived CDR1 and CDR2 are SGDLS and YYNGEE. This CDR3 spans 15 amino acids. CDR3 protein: CASSVGQERSYEQYF. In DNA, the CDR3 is TGTGCCAGCAGCGTAGGGCAGGAGCGCTCCTACGAGCAGTACTTC.

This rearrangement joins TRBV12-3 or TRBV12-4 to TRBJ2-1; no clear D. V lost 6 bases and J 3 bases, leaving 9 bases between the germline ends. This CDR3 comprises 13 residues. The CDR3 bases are TGTGCCAGCAGCCCGAACTACTACAATGAGCAGTTCTTC. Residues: CASSPNYYNEQFF.

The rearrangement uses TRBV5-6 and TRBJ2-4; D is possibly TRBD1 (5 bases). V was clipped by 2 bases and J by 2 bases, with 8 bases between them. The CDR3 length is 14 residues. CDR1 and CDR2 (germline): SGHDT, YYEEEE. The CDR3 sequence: CASSFQGSKNIQYF. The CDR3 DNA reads TGTGCCAGCAGCTTTCAGGGTTCCAAAAACATTCAGTACTTC. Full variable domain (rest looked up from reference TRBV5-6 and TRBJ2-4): DAGVTQSPTHLIKTRGQQVTLRCSPKSGHDTVSWYQQALGQGPQFIFQYYEEEERQRGNFPDRFSGHQFPNYSSELNVNALLLGDSALYLCASSFQGSKNIQYFGAGTRLSVL.

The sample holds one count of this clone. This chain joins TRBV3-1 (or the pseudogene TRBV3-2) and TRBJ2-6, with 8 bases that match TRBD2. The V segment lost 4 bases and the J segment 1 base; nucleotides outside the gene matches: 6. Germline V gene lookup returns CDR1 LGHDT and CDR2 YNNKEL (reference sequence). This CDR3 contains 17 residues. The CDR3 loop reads CASSRNTGGSGANVLTF. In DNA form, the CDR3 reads TGTGCCAGCAGCCGGAATACGGGGGGGTCTGGGGCCAACGTCCTGACTTTC.

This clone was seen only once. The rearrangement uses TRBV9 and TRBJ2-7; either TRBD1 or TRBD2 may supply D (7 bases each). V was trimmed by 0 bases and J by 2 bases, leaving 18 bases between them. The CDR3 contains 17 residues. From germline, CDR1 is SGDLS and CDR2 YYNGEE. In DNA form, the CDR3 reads TGTGCCAGCAGCGTAGCCCCTGAGGGGGCGGGGGCCTACGAGCAGTACTTC. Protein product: CASSVAPEGAGAYEQYF.